Given below is one T cell receptor (beta chain) in context. What antigen it recognizes has not been identified. The record has no base qualities; no much larger clone is one base away. The sample's time point label, in plain terms: patch test 1, 2 weeks after DPC sensitization. The treatment or condition label corresponds to: therapeutic diphenylcyclopropenone sensitization with weekly scalp DPC. At every patch-test visit, the blood draw took place before the patch test was put on. Patients were eligible if aged 18 to 70, diagnosed with alopecia and judged suitable for DPC therapy, and pregnant patients were excluded. Total RNA was isolated from unfractionated whole blood collected in Tempus Blood RNA tubes. Its CDR3 holds 15 amino acids, cysteine through phenylalanine. The kept DNA is CDR3 alone, 45 bases in frame from the first base. Preparation of the library involved RACE. TCRdb lists the instrument as NextSeq 500. Library preparation attached unique molecular identifiers to individual cDNA molecules for quantitative, reproducible TCR counting. From each blood RNA sample, both TCR alpha and TCR beta chains were sequenced. Under the source paper's analysis protocol: A median of about 100,000 TCRs per sample was observed, with a range of 23,224 to 690,600. The Decombinator software suite was used to annotate V, J and CDR3 in the TCR reads. Every sample was subsampled to the same number of TCRs (28,000) for the PS versus PT1 abundance plots. Expanded TCRs were defined as absent before sensitization and observed at least eight times at the 2-week time point. The public reads were reanalyzed by TCRdb: fastp trimming at Q25, MiXCR alignment, in-frame beta chains only. Rows are combined by CDR3 protein, so each entry shows the most common genes and DNA. The authors' filters were not applied to this entry. This sample has a few hundred thousand distinct CDR3 sequences in its table, and approximately 5.1% of those were observed once. Jointly, the top ten make up approximately 2.5% of the sample.

This sample is part of a study of human T cells and chemical hapten exposure (dated by TCRdb to the early 2020s). Regarding the study in general: For sensitization, 2% DPC in acetone was applied to a 2 cm by 2 cm area of upper inner arm skin. Libraries were pooled for sequencing, and per-sample TCR yields varied mainly because of small differences in library volumes within the pool. Blood was sampled from patients pre-sensitization (week 0) and at 2, 6 and about 24 weeks after DPC sensitization. The patient cohort, mostly female, included alopecia areata with under or over 50% scalp involvement, alopecia totalis and alopecia universalis. Blood for TCR sequencing was provided by twenty-nine alopecia patients at one to four time points (pre-sensitization, 2, 6 and 24 weeks). Patch testing was performed on the upper back with Finn chambers containing 0.01% DPC, and the patch tests were scored after 6 days according to International Contact Dermatitis Research Group standards. Throughout the study period of around 24 weeks, patients also received therapeutic DPC doses to the scalp every week. In alopecia patients, the study followed how the peripheral blood TCR repertoire changed in vivo over primary and secondary sensitization to diphenylcyclopropenone (DPC), a hapten.

Summary of the overall study and its limitations: Significantly more large CDR3 similarity clusters were formed by expanded TCRs than by pre-sensitization or healthy control sets, consistent with antigen-driven responses. All patients had alopecia, a presumed autoimmune disease, so their immune response might differ from that of healthy individuals. DPC sensitization did not change the number of TCRs with a frequency above 1 in 1000, and there was no evidence of changes in global repertoire structure. A positive correlation was found between the number of PT1 expanded TCRs and patch test score, with significance reached at thresholds 8, 16 and 32 but not 4. After repeated subsampling, the strength of the expansion versus patch-test correlation and the threshold at which it became significant changed.

The sequence joins TRBV21-1 to TRBJ2-1; the listed D gene, TRBD2, was not tested against the DNA. TRBV21-1 is termed a pseudogene. The sequence came from a woman aged 45-59 years with alopecia areata. Some clones in this sample may be carry-over from other donors' samples. The specimen comprised whole blood, sampled in connection with sensitization to the hapten diphenylcyclopropenone (DPC). CDR3 region: CASISGRAGYNEQFF. The DNA is as follows: TGTGCCAGCATTAGCGGGAGGGCCGGGTACAATGAGCAGTTCTTC.